This T cell receptor (beta chain) was sequenced during a study of early stage breast cancer tumors. Study overall: About 80% of the 16 invasive tumors were ER+, PR+ and HER2-. Study-wide points: Bulk DNA sequencing of unsorted cells missed chain pairing and markers. Tumor and normal breast were distinguished via blood comparison in most of the 16 patients.

The germline V gene encodes CDR1 SGHTA and CDR2 FQGTGA. Trimming stripped 0 bases from V and 3 bases from J, with 8 bases between. The CDR3 has 14 residues. Comment on this clone: The antigen is undetermined.

Sequencing used immunoSEQ multiplex PCR; TCRdb keeps in-frame clones, though not all of them. The sample yields tens of thousands of clones, 75% to 95% seen once. This chain uses TRBV7-3 with TRBJ1-1; D gene unclear. The sequence derives from a person aged 65 to 85 with breast cancer. Sequenced input: blood. DNA of the CDR3: TGTGCCAGCAGCTTAACGGGTCTAGACACTGAAGCTTTCTTT. Its translation: CASSLTGLDTEAFF.